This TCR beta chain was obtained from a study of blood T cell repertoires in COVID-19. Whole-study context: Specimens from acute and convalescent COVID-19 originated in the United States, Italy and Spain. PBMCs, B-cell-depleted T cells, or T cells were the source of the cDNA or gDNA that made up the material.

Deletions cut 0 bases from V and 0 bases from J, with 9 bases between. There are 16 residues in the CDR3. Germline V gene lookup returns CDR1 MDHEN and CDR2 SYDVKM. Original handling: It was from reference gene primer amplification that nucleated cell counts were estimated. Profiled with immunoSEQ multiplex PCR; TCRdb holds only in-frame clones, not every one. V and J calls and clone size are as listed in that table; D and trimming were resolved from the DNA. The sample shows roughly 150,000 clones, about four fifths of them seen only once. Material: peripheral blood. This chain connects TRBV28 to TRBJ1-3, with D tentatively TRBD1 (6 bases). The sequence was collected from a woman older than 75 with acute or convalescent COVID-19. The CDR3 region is CASSLWGQNSGNTIYF. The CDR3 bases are TGTGCCAGCAGTTTATGGGGACAAAACTCTGGAAACACCATATATTTT. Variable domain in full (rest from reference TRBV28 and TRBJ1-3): DVKVTQSSRYLVKRTGEKVFLECVQDMDHENMFWYRQDPGLGLRLIYFSYDVKMKEKGDIPEGYSVSREKKERFSLILESASTNQTSMYLCASSLWGQNSGNTIYFGEGSWLTVV.